This TCR beta chain emerged from a study of T cell responses to AZD1222 COVID-19 vaccine. As for this clone: Its target is not known.

Study-wide findings and caveats: White British ancestry dominated among donors, who included more females, and clonal diversity was possibly underestimated.

The CDR3 covers 11 residues. V was pared by 6 bases and J by 5 bases, with 6 bases between. Per germline, CDR1 LNHDA and CDR2 SQIVND (reference sequence). Libraries were prepared by immunoSEQ multiplex PCR; TCRdb keeps only in-frame clonotypes and omits some of them. This table has about 99,000 clones, nearly 95% appearing once. The material was peripheral blood, obtained on day 0 of AZD1222 vaccination. V and J are TRBV19 and TRBJ2-3; D not resolved. This receptor was identified in an adult in good health. CDR3 region: CASRTGDTQYF. The CDR3 nucleotides are TGTGCCAGTAGAACGGGAGATACGCAGTATTTT. Full variable domain (missing parts from reference TRBV19 and TRBJ2-3): DGGITQSPKYLFRKEGQNVTLSCEQNLNHDAMYWYRQDPGQGLRLIYYSQIVNDFQKGDIAEGYSVSREKKESFPLTVTSAQKNPTAFYLCASRTGDTQYFGPGTRLTVL.